The 24 T cell receptor beta chains presented below share a single source sample, sequenced in a study of shared clonotypes between healthy human individuals. Some clones are missing from TCRdb's copy, which holds only in-frame ones; the method was immunoSEQ multiplex PCR. The sample lists about 2.4 million clones, around 90% seen once, with around 0.14% in the top ten. Material: naive CD4+ T cells sorted from blood. Stated subset: CD45RA+ positively selected. The receptor set was obtained from a man younger than 35 in good health.

Worth noting for this clone: This same CDR3 is encoded by further DNA sequences in the sample. The CDR3 here is CASSPPGLSGNTIYF. For the CDR3, the DNA is TGTGCCAGCTCACCACCGGGACTCTCTGGAAACACCATATATTTT. The rearrangement links TRBV18 to TRBJ1-3; tentatively, D is TRBD1 (5 bases). Germline V CDR1 and CDR2: KGHSH, LQKENI. The length of the CDR3 is 15 residues. V shed 0 bases and J shed 0 bases, with 6 bases lying between them. Supplemented by reference TRBV18 and TRBJ1-3, the full variable domain reads NAGVMQNPRHLVRRRGQEARLRCSPMKGHSHVYWYRQLPEEGLKFMVYLQKENIIDESGMPKERFSAEFPKEGPSILRIQQVVRGDSAAYFCASSPPGLSGNTIYFGEGSWLTVV.

V and J are TRBV27 and TRBJ1-6, with D possibly TRBD1 on 6 matching bases. The length of the CDR3 is 15 residues. Per the germline V gene, CDR1 is MNHEY and CDR2 is SMNVEV (reference sequence). Trimming shortened V by 10 bases and J by 9 bases, and 22 bases separated the two germline ends. Written as DNA, the CDR3 is TGTGCCACCTTCGATCTGGACAGTGACGGTTCACCCCTCCACTTT. This encodes CATFDLDSDGSPLHF.

The CDR3 reads CASSEYYSGNTIYF. The CDR3 nucleotides read TGTGCCAGCAGTGAATATTACTCTGGAAACACCATATATTTT. This chain links TRBV25-1 with TRBJ1-3; no clear D. With 0 bases removed from V and 0 bases from J, the gap between germline ends came to 3 bases. Germline assignment: CDR1 MGHDK and CDR2 SYGVNS. This CDR3 contains 14 residues.

The gene calls are TRBV6-4 and TRBJ2-2; D is undetermined. V was trimmed by 4 bases and J by 0 bases, leaving 3 bases between them. Per germline, CDR1 MRHNA and CDR2 SNTAGT. The CDR3 totals 13 residues. This CDR3 is CASSAPNTGELFF. CDR3 bases: TGTGCCAGCAGTGCACCGAACACCGGGGAGCTGTTTTTT.

This clone was detected only once. The rearrangement uses TRBV5-1 and TRBJ2-7; TRBD1 might be the D (5 bases). The V end lost 4 bases, the J end lost 0 bases, and 11 bases lay between the germline ends. The V gene's germline CDR1 is SGHRS and CDR2 YFSETQ. CDR3 length: 14 amino acids. For the CDR3, the DNA is TGCGCCAGCAGCCCCCTGACAGCCTCCTACGAGCAGTACTTC. Residues: CASSPLTASYEQYF.

This clone appeared once. The V call is TRBV7-8, the J call TRBJ1-5; the D is unclear. Germline-derived CDR1 and CDR2 are SGHVS and FQNEAQ. V was cut by 6 bases and J by 0 bases, with 6 bases left in between. This CDR3 is built from 13 residues. The CDR3 DNA is TGTGCCAGCAGTACGGTTAGCAATCAGCCCCAGCATTTT. It is translated as CASSTVSNQPQHF.

This chain joins TRBV9 and TRBJ2-1; 7 bases fit TRBD1. The CDR3 covers 15 residues. The germline gives CDR1 SGDLS, CDR2 YYNGEE. The trim removed 3 bases at V and 2 bases at J, leaving 5 bases unmatched. The CDR3 is CASSATGTAYNEQFF. The CDR3 DNA is TGTGCCAGCAGCGCAACCGGGACAGCCTACAATGAGCAGTTCTTC.

The gene calls are TRBV7-2 and TRBJ2-3; 8 nucleotides agree with TRBD1. V lost 1 base and J lost 1; bases outside the gene matches: 13. The germline CDR1 and CDR2 sequences are SGHTA and FQGNSA. The CDR3 sequence is 19 residues long. The DNA for the CDR3 is TGTGCCAGCAGCTTAGGGGACAGGTTCTCCGGTGATGGCACAGATACGCAGTATTTT. This translates into CASSLGDRFSGDGTDTQYF.

J is TRBJ2-3 and V is TRBV9; 7 bases fit TRBD2. The CDR3 totals 15 residues. Trimming took 2 bases from V and 3 from J; bases not matched to a gene: 6. Germline lookup yields CDR1 SGDLS and CDR2 YYNGEE. The CDR3 loop is CASSVAGDVTDTQYF. CDR3 bases: TGTGCCAGCAGCGTCGCGGGGGATGTGACAGATACGCAGTATTTT.

This chain uses TRBV2 with TRBJ2-3, with TRBD2 identical over 15 bases. Germline-derived CDR1 and CDR2 are SNHLY and FYNNEI. The CDR3 spans 15 residues. The ends lost 8 bases at V and 0 bases at J; junction bases unmatched: 0. Written as DNA, the CDR3 is TGTGCCAGCGGGACTAGCGGGAGGAGCACAGATACGCAGTATTTT. Translated: CASGTSGRSTDTQYF.

The chain links TRBV23-1 to TRBJ2-1, with no clear D. TRBV23-1 falls under the ORF class, with uncertain function. CDR3 length: 14 amino acids. V was trimmed by 0 bases and J by 4 bases, leaving 7 bases between them. The CDR3 protein is CASSQSPQYNEQFF. The CDR3 DNA reads TGCGCCAGCAGTCAATCCCCTCAGTACAATGAGCAGTTCTTC.

This chain joins TRBV5-1 and TRBJ2-2; 9 bases fit TRBD1. The germline V gene has CDR1 SGHRS and CDR2 YFSETQ. This CDR3 spans 15 amino acids. V lost 4 bases to trimming and J lost 5 bases; unmatched junction nucleotides: 6. CDR3 amino acids: CASSLGTGWTGELFF. The CDR3 region has the DNA TGCGCCAGCAGCCTGGGGACAGGGTGGACCGGGGAGCTGTTTTTT.

The rearrangement uses TRBV19 and TRBJ2-5; TRBD2 matches at 12 bases. This CDR3 has 18 amino acids. From germline, CDR1 is LNHDA and CDR2 SQIVND (reference sequence). The J segment lost 2 bases and the V segment lost 1 base, leaving 8 bases of the junction unmatched. The CDR3 here is CASSIARTSGALQETQYF. DNA of the CDR3: TGTGCCAGTAGTATAGCGAGGACTAGCGGGGCTTTACAAGAGACCCAGTACTTC. The full variable domain, its missing parts supplied by reference TRBV19 and TRBJ2-5, is DGGITQSPKYLFRKEGQNVTLSCEQNLNHDAMYWYRQDPGQGLRLIYYSQIVNDFQKGDIAEGYSVSREKKESFPLTVTSAQKNPTAFYLCASSIARTSGALQETQYFGPGTRLLVL.

This clone appeared a single time. V is TRBV5-4 and J is TRBJ1-1; D gene uncertain. CDR1 and CDR2 from the germline V gene are SGHNT and YYREEE (reference sequence). There are 15 residues in the CDR3. V was cut by 1 base and J by 0 bases, with 10 bases left in between. The CDR3 DNA follows: TGTGCCAGCAGCTTGCCAGGCCCGGTGAACACTGAAGCTTTCTTT. Protein: CASSLPGPVNTEAFF.

V usage is TRBV4-1 and J usage is TRBJ2-3, with TRBD1 matching 8 bases. CDR1 is MGHRA, CDR2 YSYEKL, per germline. V lost 4 bases to trimming and J lost 1 base; unmatched junction nucleotides: 7. The CDR3 loop spans 16 amino acids. Here the CDR3 reads CASSPVGTGGTDTQYF. CDR3 nucleotide sequence: TGCGCCAGCAGCCCAGTAGGGACAGGTGGCACAGATACGCAGTATTTT.

The V call is TRBV2, the J call TRBJ2-2; D tentatively reads TRBD1 or TRBD2 (5 bases each). Germline V gene lookup returns CDR1 SNHLY and CDR2 FYNNEI. This CDR3 has 16 residues. Trimming removed 5 bases at V and 0 bases at J, with 13 bases between. The CDR3 bases are TGTGCCAGCAGTTCCGGGACGGTTTCGAACACCGGGGAGCTGTTTTTT. It yields the protein CASSSGTVSNTGELFF.

V and J are TRBV7-2 and TRBJ2-7; TRBD2 aligns across 8 bases. The CDR3 totals 16 residues. Trimming removed 4 bases from V and 3 bases from J; junction bases left unmatched: 11. Germline V gene lookup returns CDR1 SGHTA and CDR2 FQGNSA. CDR3 sequence (DNA): TGTGCCAGCAGCTCTATGGCCCCCGGGACTAGCTACGAGCAGTACTTC. Its translation: CASSSMAPGTSYEQYF. The variable domain in full, with the rest retrieved from reference TRBV7-2 and TRBJ2-7, is GAGVSQSPSNKVTEKGKDVELRCDPISGHTALYWYRQSLGQGLEFLIYFQGNSAPDKSGLPSDRFSAERTGGSVSTLTIQRTQQEDSAVYLCASSSMAPGTSYEQYFGPGTRLTVT.

The V gene is TRBV18, the J gene TRBJ1-1; D is perhaps TRBD1 (5 bases). The CDR3 sequence is 16 residues long. The germline V gene has CDR1 KGHSH and CDR2 LQKENI. Between the trimmed V and J ends, which lost 6 bases and 0 bases, there was a span of 17 bases. CDR3 DNA: TGTGCCAGCTCCACCTTATCCGGACATTTGAACACTGAAGCTTTCTTT. As protein: CASSTLSGHLNTEAFF.

A remark on this clone: This sample also contains other DNA sequences that code for the same CDR3. This chain uses TRBV7-9 with TRBJ2-7; TRBD1 matches at 9 bases. The J segment lost 0 bases and the V segment lost 1 base, leaving 1 base of the junction unmatched. The germline gives CDR1 SEHNR, CDR2 FQNEAQ (reference sequence). The CDR3 extends over 15 amino acids. Written as DNA, the CDR3 is TGTGCCAGCAGCTTAGGACAGGGGGTCTCCTACGAGCAGTACTTC. It translates to CASSLGQGVSYEQYF.

The genes are TRBV5-1 and TRBJ2-7; 8 positions agree with TRBD1. Germline CDR1 and CDR2: SGHRS and YFSETQ. V trimming: 0 bases; J trimming: 2 bases; junction bases outside the gene matches: 7. The CDR3 is made up of 16 amino acids. Here the CDR3 DNA reads TGCGCCAGCAGCTTGGAATATGGGACAGGAACCTACGAGCAGTACTTC. The encoded protein is CASSLEYGTGTYEQYF.

This chain uses TRBV11-2 with TRBJ2-3; maybe TRBD2 (6 bases). Germline V lookup: CDR1 SGHAT, CDR2 FQNNGV. The V and J ends lost 4 bases and 2 bases respectively, with 16 bases between them. The CDR3 runs 16 residues. The DNA of the CDR3 is TGTGCCAGCAGCTCGGCCGGGGGAGGCTTCACAGATACGCAGTATTTT. It is translated as CASSSAGGGFTDTQYF.

The chain carries TRBV9 and TRBJ2-5; D not certain. The length of the CDR3 is 14 residues. Trimming removed 1 base at V and 2 bases at J, with 9 bases between. CDR1 SGDLS and CDR2 YYNGEE come from the germline V gene. The CDR3 reads CASSVKDWQETQYF. The DNA for the CDR3 is TGTGCCAGCAGCGTAAAGGATTGGCAAGAGACCCAGTACTTC.

This clone came up a few times. The chain couples TRBV20-1 to TRBJ1-1, with D perhaps matching TRBD1 (6 bases). The CDR3 has 10 residues. V lost 6 bases and J lost 10, with 12 bases in between. CDR1 is DFQATT, CDR2 SNEGSKA, per germline (reference sequence). CDR3 residues: CSATGLGAFF. The DNA for the CDR3 is TGCAGTGCCACAGGGTTAGGAGCTTTCTTT.

The CDR3 DNA reads TGTGCCAGCAGCTTTAATCCCCCAGGAAGCTCCTACGAGCAGTACTTC. Translation: CASSFNPPGSSYEQYF. The chain uses TRBV11-2 and TRBJ2-7; D call uncertain. Germline V CDR1 and CDR2: SGHAT, FQNNGV. The CDR3 is made up of 16 amino acids. The germline V and J ends were trimmed by 3 bases and 0 bases, with 15 bases remaining between them.